These 26 T cell receptor beta chains were sequenced from one sample in a study of cytomegalovirus exposure and HLA in healthy donors. The PCR made use of 60 Vbeta and 13 Jbeta primers. Some clones are missing from TCRdb's copy, which holds only in-frame ones; the method was immunoSEQ multiplex PCR. Its listing shows about 39,000 clones. Sequenced material: PBMCs. The receptors derive from a woman younger than 45 in good health and CMV-seropositive.

The rearrangement joins TRBV29-1 to TRBJ1-5; D perhaps matches TRBD1 (5 bases). The germline gives CDR1 SQVTM, CDR2 ANQGSEA. V dropped 3 bases and J dropped 5 bases, with 17 bases sitting between them. The CDR3 is made up of 15 amino acids. CDR3: CSVEVSGGRDQPQHF. The CDR3 DNA is TGCAGCGTTGAGGTTTCGGGGGGACGGGATCAGCCCCAGCATTTT.

The J gene is TRBJ1-1, the V gene TRBV27; 8 bases fit TRBD1. V lost 6 bases, J lost 6 bases, and 15 bases stayed unmatched. This CDR3 spans 16 amino acids. Germline V CDR1 and CDR2: MNHEY, SMNVEV (reference sequence). The CDR3 reads CASSIPSQGAISEAFF. In DNA, the CDR3 is TGTGCCAGCAGCATTCCCTCTCAGGGGGCCATATCTGAAGCTTTCTTT.

A note on this clone: Germline is not matched at one junction end, which may reflect a read error. Other nucleotide sequences from this sample produce the same CDR3. The chain carries TRBV30 and TRBJ2-2, with TRBD1 matching over 7 bases. CDR1 and CDR2 (germline): GTSNPN, SVGIG (reference sequence). The CDR3 runs 15 residues. As DNA, the CDR3 is TGCGCCTGGAGCGCCCTAGACAGGGAATCCGGGGAGCTGTTTTTT. Protein: CAWSALDRESGELFF.

J is TRBJ2-5 and V is TRBV15; 10 bases are a match to TRBD1. The CDR3 sequence is 16 residues long. The germline V gene has CDR1 LNHNV and CDR2 YYDKDF (reference sequence). The V segment lost 2 bases and the J segment 5 bases; nucleotides outside the gene matches: 8. This chain's CDR3 is CATSRYRQGASETQYF. The CDR3 coding sequence is TGTGCCACCAGCAGATATCGACAGGGGGCATCGGAGACCCAGTACTTC.

This chain connects TRBV16 to TRBJ2-3, with a weak D call TRBD1 (6 bases). CDR1 and CDR2 (germline): KGHSY, FQNENV. Trimming shortened V by 6 bases and J by 4 bases, and 11 bases separated the two germline ends. CDR3 length: 13 amino acids. CDR3 nucleotides: TGTGCCAGCAGTACAGGGACACCAGATACGCAGTATTTT. The encoded protein is CASSTGTPDTQYF.

According to its frequency, this clone is medium-sized. The CDR3 DNA is TGTGCCAGCAGCCCCCAAATTGGGGGGGGCCCAGATACGCAGTATTTT. It translates to CASSPQIGGGPDTQYF. The chain combines TRBV6-4 with TRBJ2-3; D might be TRBD2 (7 bases). Trimming cost V 6 bases and J 4 bases, with 20 bases left between them. Germline loops: CDR1 MRHNA, CDR2 SNTAGT. CDR3 size: 16 residues.

V gene TRBV27 combines with J gene TRBJ1-1; 7 bases are shared with TRBD1. Germline values: CDR1 MNHEY, CDR2 SMNVEV (reference sequence). The CDR3 spans 13 residues. V shed 3 bases, J shed 8 bases, and the junction held 6 bases outside the gene matches. CDR3 sequence: CASSFYGDREAFF. The CDR3 bases are TGTGCCAGCAGTTTTTATGGGGACAGAGAAGCTTTCTTT.

The V and J genes are TRBV5-1 and TRBJ2-2, with D hard to call. The CDR3 totals 15 residues. Deletions cut 5 bases from V and 2 bases from J, with 13 bases between. Germline CDR1 reads SGHRS; CDR2 reads YFSETQ. The CDR3 sequence: CASRSVGDNTGELFF. In DNA, the CDR3 is TGCGCCAGCAGGTCCGTCGGAGACAACACCGGGGAGCTGTTTTTT.

V is TRBV11-2 and J is TRBJ2-3, with 8 bases lining up with TRBD1. CDR3 size: 16 residues. V shed 5 bases, J shed 0 bases, and the junction held 7 bases outside the gene matches. Germline V gene lookup returns CDR1 SGHAT and CDR2 FQNNGV. CDR3 protein: CASSLDRGASTDTQYF. The CDR3 DNA reads as TGTGCCAGCAGCCTCGACAGGGGCGCTAGCACAGATACGCAGTATTTT. The complete variable domain, with remaining parts taken from reference TRBV11-2 and TRBJ2-3, reads EAGVAQSPRYKIIEKRQSVAFWCNPISGHATLYWYQQILGQGPKLLIQFQNNGVVDDSQLPKDRFSAERLKGVDSTLKIQPAKLEDSAVYLCASSLDRGASTDTQYFGPGTRLTVL.

V is TRBV27 and J is TRBJ2-1; maybe TRBD2 (5 bases). The CDR3 runs to 14 residues. V was cut by 2 bases and J by 6 bases, with 11 bases left in between. Germline values: CDR1 MNHEY, CDR2 SMNVEV (reference sequence). This chain's CDR3 is CASSLVVRGNEQFF. The CDR3 region has the DNA TGTGCCAGCAGTTTAGTGGTCCGGGGCAATGAGCAGTTCTTC.

This chain connects TRBV6-1 to TRBJ1-5; tentatively, D is TRBD1 (6 bases). Per germline, CDR1 MNHNS and CDR2 SASEGT. Trimming left V 6 bases short and J 0 bases short, with 12 bases between. This CDR3 region has 15 residues. The chain's CDR3 is CASSDRYYSNQPQHF. The CDR3 DNA sequence: TGTGCCAGCAGCGACAGGTACTATAGCAATCAGCCCCAGCATTTT.

V is TRBV2 and J is TRBJ2-3, with a tentative D call TRBD2 (7 bases). The V gene lost 7 bases and the J gene lost 3 bases, with 26 bases spanning the gap. The CDR3 is 18 amino acids. Germline CDR1 is SNHLY and CDR2 is FYNNEI. The DNA for the CDR3 is TGTGCCAGCAATGGCGCGGGGGCGGTGAATCTCGTTACAGATACGCAGTATTTT. Encoded protein: CASNGAGAVNLVTDTQYF.

The rearrangement joins TRBV5-5 to TRBJ2-1, with D possibly being TRBD1 (5 bases). The CDR3 is made up of 15 amino acids. The V end lost 1 base, the J end lost 9 bases, and 17 bases lay between the germline ends. Germline V gene data show CDR1 as SGHKS and CDR2 as YYEKEE (reference sequence). The DNA of the CDR3 is TGTGCCAGCAGCTTGAGGGGTGGGAATGCAATTGAGCAGTTCTTC. It yields the protein CASSLRGGNAIEQFF.

The chain joins TRBV5-1 to TRBJ2-7, with D perhaps matching TRBD1 (6 bases). Germline values: CDR1 SGHRS, CDR2 YFSETQ. Deletions cut 5 bases from V and 0 bases from J, with 12 bases between. The CDR3 extends over 14 amino acids. This chain's CDR3 is CASSNGQPSYEQYF. The CDR3 DNA follows: TGCGCCAGCAGTAACGGACAGCCCTCCTACGAGCAGTACTTC.

This chain connects TRBV5-6 to TRBJ1-4, with D possibly matching TRBD1 (5 bases). The germline gives CDR1 SGHDT, CDR2 YYEEEE. Trimming stripped 1 base from V and 4 bases from J, with 8 bases between. The CDR3 extends over 14 amino acids. DNA of the CDR3: TGTGCCAGCAGCTTGCGGGGGATTAATGAAAAACTGTTTTTT. It is translated as CASSLRGINEKLFF.

The chain joins TRBV7-8 to TRBJ1-2, with D possibly TRBD1 on 5 matching bases. The CDR3 covers 14 residues. Trimming shortened V by 2 bases and J by 8 bases, and 15 bases separated the two germline ends. The germline V gene has CDR1 SGHVS and CDR2 FQNEAQ. The CDR3 spells CASSLSDSIGGYTF. In DNA, the CDR3 is TGTGCCAGCAGCTTATCTGACAGTATCGGGGGCTACACCTTC. The full variable domain, its missing parts supplied by reference TRBV7-8 and TRBJ1-2, is GAGVSQSPRYKVAKRGQDVALRCDPISGHVSLFWYQQALGQGPEFLTYFQNEAQLDKSGLPSDRFFAERPEGSVSTLKIQRTQQEDSAVYLCASSLSDSIGGYTFGSGTRLTVV.

The rearrangement uses TRBV7-2 and TRBJ1-4, with D unclear. Germline lookup yields CDR1 SGHTA and CDR2 FQGNSA. CDR3 size: 14 residues. Trimming left V 2 bases short and J 8 bases short, with 12 bases between. The CDR3 spells CASSLQADAEKLFF. The DNA of the CDR3 is TGTGCCAGCAGCTTACAGGCAGACGCGGAAAAACTGTTTTTT.

The CDR3 coding sequence is TGTGCCAGCAGTTTTGCGAACAATGAAAAACTGTTTTTT. It specifies CASSFANNEKLFF. J is TRBJ1-4 and V is TRBV28; D not resolved. The CDR3 has 13 residues. Germline CDR1 reads MDHEN; CDR2 reads SYDVKM. Between the trimmed V and J ends, which lost 3 bases and 5 bases, there was a span of 7 bases.

V usage is TRBV7-2 and J usage is TRBJ2-7; TRBD1 matches at 8 bases. Germline CDR1 is SGHTA and CDR2 is FQGNSA. The CDR3 has 14 amino acids. The junction had 4 bases not matched to a gene; V was cut back by 1 base and J by 5 bases. The CDR3 nucleotides are TGTGCCAGCAGCTTAGTTGGACAGGGCCACGAGCAGTACTTC. It encodes CASSLVGQGHEQYF.

This chain connects TRBV27 to TRBJ2-5; TRBD2 aligns across 13 bases. Germline values: CDR1 MNHEY, CDR2 SMNVEV (reference sequence). The CDR3 is made up of 17 amino acids. Trimming took 3 bases from V and 5 from J; bases not matched to a gene: 9. The chain's CDR3 is CASSLGLAGKWPETQYF. The CDR3 DNA sequence: TGTGCCAGCAGTTTGGGACTAGCGGGGAAATGGCCCGAGACCCAGTACTTC.

This sequence joins TRBV6-1 and TRBJ2-7; tentative D call: TRBD1 (5 bases). V lost 2 bases and J 3 bases, leaving 14 bases between the germline ends. The CDR3 sequence is 15 residues long. The germline CDR1 and CDR2 sequences are MNHNS and SASEGT. The CDR3 coding sequence is TGTGCCAGCAGTGAATTCAGGGTAGTAAGCTACGAGCAGTACTTC. This sequence encodes CASSEFRVVSYEQYF.

The rearrangement joins TRBV27 to TRBJ1-4; possibly TRBD1 for D (5 bases). This CDR3 region has 14 residues. Germline V gene data show CDR1 as MNHEY and CDR2 as SMNVEV (reference sequence). V dropped 8 bases and J dropped 3 bases, with 13 bases sitting between them. CDR3 DNA: TGTGCCAGCGCCTGGGGCAGGGCTAATGAAAAACTGTTTTTT. Translated, it gives CASAWGRANEKLFF. The variable domain in full, with the rest retrieved from reference TRBV27 and TRBJ1-4, is EAQVTQNPRYLITVTGKKLTVTCSQNMNHEYMSWYRQDPGLGLRQIYYSMNVEVTDKGDVPEGYKVSRKEKRNFPLILESPSPNQTSLYFCASAWGRANEKLFFGSGTQLSVL.

V usage is TRBV4-1 and J usage is TRBJ1-2; D is uncertain. Trimming pared 1 base from V and 4 bases from J, leaving 13 bases between. Germline V gene sequence: CDR1 MGHRA, CDR2 YSYEKL. The CDR3 consists of 15 residues. The CDR3 spells CASSQALRRGYGYTF. Written as DNA, the CDR3 is TGCGCCAGCAGCCAAGCCCTCCGGCGAGGCTATGGCTACACCTTC.

The chain is built from TRBV30 and TRBJ1-2; TRBD1 agrees at 7 bases. CDR3 length: 13 residues. J lost 13 bases, V lost 7 bases, and 18 bases had no gene match. CDR1 and CDR2 from the germline V gene are GTSNPN and SVGIG (reference sequence). The CDR3 loop is CAFEAGTALGVTF. DNA of the CDR3: TGTGCCTTCGAAGCCGGGACAGCCCTCGGAGTCACCTTC.

V gene TRBV28 combines with J gene TRBJ2-5; D may be TRBD1 (6 bases). Germline V gives CDR1 MDHEN, CDR2 SYDVKM. This CDR3 spans 17 amino acids. Trimming took 3 bases from V and 4 from J, leaving 21 bases between them. CDR3 sequence (DNA): TGTGCCAGCAGTTTGGTAGTGACCTCAGGGGTCGGAGAGACCCAGTACTTC. It is translated as CASSLVVTSGVGETQYF. Based on the CDR3 plus reference TRBV28 and TRBJ2-5, the full variable domain is DVKVTQSSRYLVKRTGEKVFLECVQDMDHENMFWYRQDPGLGLRLIYFSYDVKMKEKGDIPEGYSVSREKKERFSLILESASTNQTSMYLCASSLVVTSGVGETQYFGPGTRLLVL.

The chain is built from TRBV4-1 and TRBJ1-5, with 11 bases fitting TRBD1. V lost 1 base and J lost 5; bases outside the gene matches: 4. The CDR3 spans 16 residues. The germline V gene encodes CDR1 MGHRA and CDR2 YSYEKL. The CDR3: CASSQGDRGFDQPQHF. The CDR3 bases are TGCGCCAGCAGCCAAGGGGACAGGGGGTTTGATCAGCCCCAGCATTTT.